The 23 T cell receptor beta chains below come from one sample, sequenced in a study of identical twins. TCRdb reanalysed the 5' RACE reads using MiXCR and keeps one entry per CDR3 protein. Of some 500,000 distinct CDR3 sequences in the sample, roughly a fifth were seen once. These data were also filed under a second study, of T cells expressing NK-cell markers.

Sequenced material: CD4+ T cells sorted from blood. Receptor source: a woman younger than 35 in good health.

J is TRBJ1-3 and V is TRBV6-1; D may be TRBD1 (6 bases). CDR1 is MNHNS, CDR2 SASEGT, per germline. The CDR3 contains 14 residues. V lost 7 bases and J 7 bases, leaving 17 bases between the germline ends. The CDR3 DNA is TGTGCCAGCATTGCGTCACAGGGCGGGAACACCATATATTTT. Translation: CASIASQGGNTIYF.

This clonotype was picked up a small number of times. The V call is TRBV6-5, the J call TRBJ2-4, with D tentatively TRBD2 (6 bases). The V end lost 1 base, the J end lost 0 bases, and 16 bases lay between the germline ends. CDR3 length: 18 residues. Germline-derived CDR1 and CDR2 are MNHEY and SVGAGI. The chain's CDR3 is CASSYLAPGRLAKNIQYF. The CDR3 nucleotides are TGTGCCAGCAGTTACTTGGCTCCCGGGAGACTAGCCAAAAACATTCAGTACTTC.

This clonotype has more than one count but fewer than ten. CDR3 coding DNA: TGTGCCAGCAGCCGCCAGAGGACAGCTTCCTACGAGCAGTACTTC. Translation gives CASSRQRTASYEQYF. V and J are TRBV6-1 and TRBJ2-7; TRBD1 might be the D (6 bases). Germline V gives CDR1 MNHNS, CDR2 SASEGT. The CDR3 runs to 15 residues. Between the trimmed V and J ends, which lost 6 bases and 1 base, there was a span of 16 bases.

Many counts were recorded for this clonotype. The CDR3 region has the DNA TGCAGCGTTGAGGGACAGGGAGGTGAAAAACTGTTTTTT. Amino acids: CSVEGQGGEKLFF. The chain has TRBV29-1 and TRBJ1-4; TRBD1 matches at 9 bases. The CDR3 spans 13 residues. Germline-derived CDR1 and CDR2 are SQVTM and ANQGSEA. The junction had 3 bases not matched to a gene; V was cut back by 3 bases and J by 7 bases.

This clonotype was picked up a small number of times. The J gene is TRBJ1-1, the V gene TRBV7-2; D remains unclear. The germline V and J ends were trimmed by 7 bases and 1 base, with 16 bases remaining between them. Germline assignment: CDR1 SGHTA and CDR2 FQGNSA. The CDR3 length is 15 residues. This CDR3 is CASTRLSGSNTEAFF. CDR3 nucleotides: TGTGCCAGCACCAGGTTAAGTGGATCGAACACTGAAGCTTTCTTT.

This clonotype has more than one count but fewer than ten. This chain uses TRBV7-9 with TRBJ2-1, with a tentative D call TRBD2 (5 bases). Germline V gene lookup returns CDR1 SEHNR and CDR2 FQNEAQ (reference sequence). V lost 4 bases to trimming and J lost 6 bases, with 13 bases between them. This CDR3 region has 14 residues. The CDR3 region is CASSSYRGRNEQFF. DNA of the CDR3: TGTGCCAGCAGCTCGTACCGGGGTCGCAATGAGCAGTTCTTC.

This clonotype showed up just a few times. The chain carries TRBV2 and TRBJ1-1, with D possibly TRBD1 on 6 matching bases. Germline V gene lookup returns CDR1 SNHLY and CDR2 FYNNEI. The CDR3 length is 15 residues. Trimming left V 5 bases short and J 3 bases short, with 16 bases between. CDR3 in DNA: TGTGCCAGCAGTCCTGAGTGGGGGGGCTACACTGAAGCTTTCTTT. It encodes CASSPEWGGYTEAFF.

This chain links TRBV5-1 with TRBJ2-3; maybe TRBD1 (6 bases). CDR1 is SGHRS, CDR2 YFSETQ, per germline. V shed 0 bases and J shed 5 bases, with 10 bases lying between them. The CDR3 runs to 14 residues. CDR3 DNA sequence: TGCGCCAGCAGCTTGGGACAGGATGGAGATACGCAGTATTTT. Protein: CASSLGQDGDTQYF.

J is TRBJ2-6 and V is TRBV7-2; D is unclear. CDR3 size: 15 residues. V lost 5 bases, J lost 4 bases, and 12 bases lay in between. The germline V gene encodes CDR1 SGHTA and CDR2 FQGNSA. The DNA of the CDR3 is TGTGCCAGCAGCCCTGGTGGGCCCGGGGCCAACGTCCTGACTTTC. Translating gives CASSPGGPGANVLTF. Drawing the rest from reference TRBV7-2 and TRBJ2-6, the complete variable domain is GAGVSQSPSNKVTEKGKDVELRCDPISGHTALYWYRQSLGQGLEFLIYFQGNSAPDKSGLPSDRFSAERTGGSVSTLTIQRTQQEDSAVYLCASSPGGPGANVLTFGAGSRLTVL.

The V and J genes are TRBV20-1 and TRBJ2-3; 14 bases are shared with TRBD2. The CDR3 is made up of 16 amino acids. Trimming removed 1 base from V and 3 bases from J; junction bases left unmatched: 3. Looked up from germline, CDR1 is DFQATT and CDR2 is SNEGSKA (reference sequence). The CDR3 spells CSARGLAGGPTDTQYF. The CDR3 bases are TGCAGTGCTAGAGGACTAGCGGGGGGGCCGACAGATACGCAGTATTTT.

J is TRBJ1-1 and V is TRBV10-1, with no clear D. The V gene lost 3 bases and the J gene lost 7 bases, with 12 bases spanning the gap. The CDR3 length is 13 residues. The germline V gene encodes CDR1 WNHNN and CDR2 SYGVQD (reference sequence). The CDR3 loop reads CASSEAKMDEAFF. CDR3 coding DNA: TGCGCCAGCAGTGAAGCGAAAATGGATGAAGCTTTCTTT.

Many counts were recorded for this clonotype. The V gene is TRBV6-5, the J gene TRBJ1-1; unclear D gene. The CDR3 loop spans 13 amino acids. Germline lookup yields CDR1 MNHEY and CDR2 SVGAGI. V lost 2 bases to trimming and J lost 3 bases, with 7 bases between them. This CDR3 reads CASSYAGDTEAFF. As DNA, the CDR3 is TGTGCCAGCAGTTACGCGGGAGACACTGAAGCTTTCTTT.

This clonotype has only a few counts. This chain uses TRBV12-5 with TRBJ2-7; 10 bases align to TRBD1. Germline CDR1 LGHNT, CDR2 FRNRAP. J was trimmed by 2 bases and V by 2 bases; bases with no gene match: 3. This CDR3 spans 15 amino acids. The CDR3 region is CASGLRTGGTYEQYF. DNA for the CDR3: TGTGCTAGTGGTTTGCGGACAGGGGGTACCTACGAGCAGTACTTC.

This chain links TRBV9 with TRBJ2-7; TRBD1 or TRBD2 may be the D gene (6 bases each). There are 14 residues in the CDR3. Trimming took 0 bases from V and 13 from J, leaving 20 bases between them. The germline gives CDR1 SGDLS, CDR2 YYNGEE. CDR3 nucleotides: TGTGCCAGCAGCGTAGATCCCGGCCGGGGGCCCCAATACTTC. Translation: CASSVDPGRGPQYF.

The chain joins TRBV4-3 to TRBJ1-2; unclear D gene. Trimming removed 4 bases from V and 8 bases from J, with 5 bases in between. Germline V gives CDR1 LGHNA, CDR2 YSLEER. The CDR3 totals 10 residues. CDR3 region: CASSRGGYTF. The CDR3 DNA reads as TGCGCCAGCAGCCGTGGAGGCTACACCTTC.

The CDR3 is CASSLTNPSQVTQYF. CDR3 DNA sequence: TGCGCCAGCAGCTTGACCAATCCCTCACAGGTTACGCAGTATTTT. The chain links TRBV5-1 to TRBJ2-3, with a weak D call TRBD1 (5 bases). V lost 1 base to trimming and J lost 8 bases, with 17 bases between them. Germline loops: CDR1 SGHRS, CDR2 YFSETQ. CDR3 length: 15 residues.

The table lists this clonotype with many counts. CDR3 sequence reads: CAISEMETQYF. In DNA form, the CDR3 reads TGTGCCATCAGTGAGATGGAGACCCAGTACTTC. The chain couples TRBV10-3 to TRBJ2-5, with D unresolved. CDR1 is ENHRY, CDR2 SYGVKD, per germline. CDR3 size: 11 residues. With 2 bases removed from V and 5 bases from J, the gap between germline ends came to 3 bases.

V gene TRBV25-1 combines with J gene TRBJ2-1; D tentatively fits TRBD1 or TRBD2 (6 bases each). The germline gives CDR1 MGHDK, CDR2 SYGVNS. V lost 1 base and J 8 bases, leaving 12 bases between the germline ends. The CDR3 is 14 residues long. This CDR3 is CASSESGGLDEQFF. In DNA, the CDR3 is TGTGCCAGCAGTGAATCCGGGGGCCTTGATGAGCAGTTCTTC.

This chain joins TRBV20-1 and TRBJ2-5, with D maybe TRBD1 (6 bases). Trimming took 8 bases from V and 5 from J, leaving 18 bases between them. CDR3 size: 13 residues. CDR1 and CDR2 (germline): DFQATT, SNEGSKA (reference sequence). The CDR3 reads CSFYRVLGETQYF. CDR3 DNA sequence: TGCAGTTTTTACAGGGTCCTCGGGGAGACCCAGTACTTC.

The chain joins TRBV24-1 to TRBJ2-3; the D is unclear. V lost 2 bases and J lost 5, with 13 bases in between. The germline V gene has CDR1 KGHDR and CDR2 SFDVKD. The CDR3 is made up of 15 amino acids. The CDR3 sequence: CATSDSGSPGDTQYF. As DNA, the CDR3 is TGTGCCACCAGTGATTCTGGCTCCCCTGGAGATACGCAGTATTTT.

Ten or more counts support this clonotype. The J gene is TRBJ2-4, the V gene TRBV5-1; D not resolved. V shed 2 bases and J shed 0 bases, with 15 bases lying between them. The CDR3 sequence is 17 residues long. CDR1 and CDR2 from the germline V gene are SGHRS and YFSETQ. This CDR3 is CASSFESSDGAKNIQYF. The DNA of the CDR3 is TGCGCCAGCAGCTTTGAATCATCGGACGGAGCCAAAAACATTCAGTACTTC.

This clonotype has more than one count but fewer than ten. V usage is TRBV3-1 and J usage is TRBJ2-1, with D possibly TRBD1 on 6 matching bases. Trimming shortened V by 3 bases and J by 10 bases, and 7 bases separated the two germline ends. The CDR3 loop spans 11 amino acids. CDR1 and CDR2 from the germline V gene are LGHDT and YNNKEL (reference sequence). The CDR3 sequence: CASSHTGEQFF. In nucleotides, the CDR3 is TGTGCCAGCAGCCATACAGGGGAGCAGTTCTTC.

This clonotype has just a few counts. The chain couples TRBV2 to TRBJ1-1; D may be TRBD1 (6 bases). Looked up from germline, CDR1 is SNHLY and CDR2 is FYNNEI. The CDR3 extends over 14 amino acids. The V and J ends lost 7 bases and 5 bases respectively, with 17 bases between them. The CDR3 loop reads CASTKTGSLTEAFF. The CDR3 DNA follows: TGTGCCAGCACCAAAACAGGGTCCCTAACTGAAGCTTTCTTT.